The 27 T cell receptor beta chains below come from one sample, sequenced in a study of T cell changes during pregnancy in multiple sclerosis. TCRdb's table, derived via immunoSEQ multiplex PCR, lists solely in-frame clones and lacks some. The sample holds tens of thousands of clones, 75% to 95% seen once. Sequenced here: CD4+ T cells from peripheral blood mononuclear cells, sampled before pregnancy. These TCRs come from a female donor with multiple sclerosis, enrolled in a pregnancy study.

The chain has TRBV18 and TRBJ2-6, with 8 nucleotides matching TRBD1. The CDR3 totals 18 residues. Germline V gives CDR1 KGHSH, CDR2 LQKENI. The V and J ends lost 2 bases and 0 bases, in that order; junction bases with no gene match: 6. This chain's CDR3 is CASSPTGTGPSGANVLTF. For the CDR3, the DNA is TGTGCCAGCTCACCAACCGGGACAGGACCCTCTGGGGCCAACGTCCTGACTTTC.

The gene calls are TRBV2 and TRBJ2-7; D might be TRBD1 (6 bases). Germline assignment: CDR1 SNHLY and CDR2 FYNNEI. Trimming pared 2 bases from V and 2 bases from J, leaving 10 bases between. CDR3 length: 14 amino acids. CDR3 coding DNA: TGTGCCAGCAGTGAAAGGACAGCTACCTACGAGCAGTACTTC. Its translation: CASSERTATYEQYF.

This sequence joins TRBV7-2 and TRBJ1-1, with TRBD1 identical over 8 bases. The junction had 6 bases not matched to a gene; V was cut back by 7 bases and J by 2 bases. Germline CDR1 and CDR2: SGHTA and FQGNSA. The CDR3 length is 14 residues. The CDR3 DNA follows: TGTGCCAGCATCCGGGACAGGCTAAACACTGAAGCTTTCTTT. Translated: CASIRDRLNTEAFF.

The chain has TRBV7-9 and TRBJ2-2, with 8 bases aligning to TRBD1. CDR1 is SEHNR and CDR2 is FQNEAQ in the germline V gene (reference sequence). V lost 5 bases, J lost 2 bases, and 4 bases stayed unmatched. The CDR3 loop spans 15 amino acids. The CDR3 bases are TGTGCCAGCAGCCACGGACAGGGAAACACCGGGGAGCTGTTTTTT. Residues: CASSHGQGNTGELFF. The full variable domain, rest sourced from reference TRBV7-9 and TRBJ2-2, is DTGVSQNPRHKITKRGQNVTFRCDPISEHNRLYWYRQTLGQGPEFLTYFQNEAQLEKSRLLSDRFSAERPKGSFSTLEIQRTEQGDSAMYLCASSHGQGNTGELFFGEGSRLTVL.

The V and J genes are TRBV4-2 and TRBJ2-7; 7 bases fit TRBD2. The CDR3 has 16 residues. V lost 0 bases to trimming and J lost 4 bases; unmatched junction nucleotides: 9. Germline lookup yields CDR1 LGHNA and CDR2 YNFKEQ. The CDR3 DNA sequence: TGTGCCAGCAGCCAAGATCGGCTAGCGGCGATATACGAGCAGTACTTC. Encoded protein: CASSQDRLAAIYEQYF.

This clone was seen a single time. The chain links TRBV19 to TRBJ1-5, with D possibly TRBD1 on 5 matching bases. V lost 6 bases, J lost 0 bases, and 12 bases lay in between. CDR3 length: 15 amino acids. In germline, CDR1 is LNHDA, CDR2 SQIVND (reference sequence). CDR3: CASSLHRNSNQPQHF. Written as DNA, the CDR3 is TGTGCCAGTAGCCTTCACAGGAATAGCAATCAGCCCCAGCATTTT.

This chain uses TRBV6-6 with TRBJ2-3; 8 positions agree with TRBD1. V trimming: 4 bases; J trimming: 5 bases; junction bases outside the gene matches: 11. CDR3 length: 16 amino acids. Germline CDR1 reads MNHNY; CDR2 reads SVGAGI (reference sequence). This chain's CDR3 is CASSSQDRAQVDTQYF. DNA for the CDR3: TGTGCCAGCAGTTCCCAGGACAGGGCCCAGGTAGATACGCAGTATTTT.

The chain is built from TRBV7-9 and TRBJ2-2; perhaps TRBD1 as D (5 bases). V lost 2 bases and J 1 base, leaving 20 bases between the germline ends. Germline assignment: CDR1 SEHNR and CDR2 FQNEAQ (reference sequence). The CDR3 covers 19 residues. In DNA, the CDR3 is TGTGCCAGCAGCTTATCGGGTGGCCAGGGTCTTTGGAACACCGGGGAGCTGTTTTTT. The encoded protein is CASSLSGGQGLWNTGELFF.

The CDR3 here is CASSPLFVSSYEQYF. The DNA of the CDR3 is TGTGCCAGCAGTCCCCTTTTCGTCAGTTCCTACGAGCAGTACTTC. This chain links TRBV6-5 with TRBJ2-7; no clear D gene. Trimming took 5 bases from V and 1 from J, leaving 15 bases between them. The CDR3 contains 15 residues. CDR1 is MNHEY and CDR2 is SVGAGI in the germline V gene.

V is TRBV5-1 and J is TRBJ1-1, with D perhaps TRBD1 (6 bases). The CDR3 sequence is 13 residues long. V was shortened by 4 bases and J by 5 bases, with 12 bases between the two germline ends. Germline lookup yields CDR1 SGHRS and CDR2 YFSETQ. DNA for the CDR3: TGCGCCAGCAGCCCGGGACACAGAACTGAAGCTTTCTTT. Its translation: CASSPGHRTEAFF.

The gene calls are TRBV25-1 and TRBJ2-3; D call uncertain. V lost 2 bases and J lost 1, with 10 bases in between. This CDR3 spans 15 amino acids. The germline V gene has CDR1 MGHDK and CDR2 SYGVNS. Written as DNA, the CDR3 is TGTGCCAGCAGTGAAAGTAACGGTCGCACAGATACGCAGTATTTT. Protein sequence: CASSESNGRTDTQYF.

The rearrangement uses TRBV10-3 and TRBJ1-2, with D uncertain. The CDR3 loop spans 13 amino acids. Germline V gene data show CDR1 as ENHRY and CDR2 as SYGVKD. Trimming took off 5 bases at V and 6 bases at J, with 13 bases between the two ends. Written as DNA, the CDR3 is TGTGCCATCAGTTATGACAAGAGAGATGGCTACACCTTC. Translating gives CAISYDKRDGYTF.

This chain uses TRBV2 with TRBJ2-5; 7 bases match TRBD2. The CDR3 spans 17 residues. Germline assignment: CDR1 SNHLY and CDR2 FYNNEI. Unmatched junction bases numbered 17, after V lost 7 bases and J lost 3 bases. For the CDR3, the DNA is TGTGCCAGCACCTCCCTTGGGACTACCCTAGGGGAAGAGACCCAGTACTTC. Its translation: CASTSLGTTLGEETQYF. The whole variable domain, filled in from reference TRBV2 and TRBJ2-5, reads EPEVTQTPSHQVTQMGQEVILRCVPISNHLYFYWYRQILGQKVEFLVSFYNNEISEKSEIFDDQFSVERPDGSNFTLKIRSTKLEDSAMYFCASTSLGTTLGEETQYFGPGTRLLVL.

This chain uses TRBV5-5 with TRBJ1-2; D is possibly TRBD1 (5 bases). The ends were cut back, 3 bases at V and 6 bases at J, with 15 bases in the middle. The CDR3 spans 14 residues. The germline CDR1 and CDR2 sequences are SGHKS and YYEKEE (reference sequence). CDR3 amino acids: CASSYTSTANGYTF. The CDR3 nucleotides read TGTGCCAGCAGCTACACCTCGACAGCGAATGGCTACACCTTC. The whole variable domain, filled in from reference TRBV5-5 and TRBJ1-2, reads DAGVTQSPTHLIKTRGQQVTLRCSPISGHKSVSWYQQVLGQGPQFIFQYYEKEERGRGNFPDRFSARQFPNYSSELNVNALLLGDSALYLCASSYTSTANGYTFGSGTRLTVV.

The gene calls are TRBV14 and TRBJ1-5; perhaps TRBD1 as D (6 bases). Germline V CDR1 and CDR2: SGHDN, FVKESK. V gave up 1 base and J gave up 0 bases, with 16 bases separating them. This CDR3 is built from 18 residues. CDR3 in DNA: TGTGCCAGCAGCCAAGCTGGAACCCCAGGGGCTAGCAATCAGCCCCAGCATTTT. It yields the protein CASSQAGTPGASNQPQHF. The full variable domain, in which reference TRBV14 and TRBJ1-5 provide the parts outside the CDR3, is EAGVTQFPSHSVIEKGQTVTLRCDPISGHDNLYWYRRVMGKEIKFLLHFVKESKQDESGMPNNRFLAERTGGTYSTLKVQPAELEDSGVYFCASSQAGTPGASNQPQHFGDGTRLSIL.

This chain uses TRBV20-1 with TRBJ2-7; D remains ambiguous. CDR3 size: 11 residues. Trimming removed 8 bases at V and 5 bases at J, with 13 bases between. The germline CDR1 and CDR2 sequences are DFQATT and SNEGSKA (reference sequence). CDR3 region: CSPDLRNEQYF. The CDR3 coding sequence is TGCAGTCCGGATTTGAGGAACGAGCAGTACTTC.

This chain links TRBV7-2 with TRBJ1-5, with TRBD1 matching 7 bases. The germline V gene encodes CDR1 SGHTA and CDR2 FQGNSA. This CDR3 has 13 amino acids. V shed 5 bases and J 6 bases; nucleotides not matched to a gene: 4. CDR3 DNA sequence: TGTGCCAGCAGCCCCGGACAGGTTCAGCCCCAGCATTTT. It translates to CASSPGQVQPQHF.

The chain employs TRBV2 and TRBJ2-5; 13 bases are shared with TRBD2. Germline values: CDR1 SNHLY, CDR2 FYNNEI. The CDR3 is made up of 16 amino acids. V lost 6 bases, J lost 4 bases, and 8 bases stayed unmatched. The CDR3 nucleotides are TGTGCCAGCAGCCGAGGAAGACTAGCGGGGGGAGAGACCCAGTACTTC. Translation gives CASSRGRLAGGETQYF. The whole variable domain, remainder taken from reference TRBV2 and TRBJ2-5, is EPEVTQTPSHQVTQMGQEVILRCVPISNHLYFYWYRQILGQKVEFLVSFYNNEISEKSEIFDDQFSVERPDGSNFTLKIRSTKLEDSAMYFCASSRGRLAGGETQYFGPGTRLLVL.

This chain's CDR3 is CASSLRGEAFF. The DNA for the CDR3 is TGTGCCAGCAGCTTAAGGGGGGAAGCTTTCTTT. The chain is built from TRBV7-2 and TRBJ1-1, with a tentative D call TRBD1 (6 bases). V dropped 2 bases and J dropped 8 bases, with 6 bases sitting between them. The germline CDR1 and CDR2 sequences are SGHTA and FQGNSA. This CDR3 has 11 residues.

The rearrangement uses TRBV28 and TRBJ1-1; 7 bases map to TRBD1. Unmatched junction bases numbered 3, after V lost 7 bases and J lost 1 base. The CDR3 has 13 amino acids. CDR1 is MDHEN, CDR2 SYDVKM, per germline. The CDR3, as DNA: TGTGCCAGCATTCGGGACAGGAACACTGAAGCTTTCTTT. Its translation is CASIRDRNTEAFF.

In its sample, this clone was seen once. J is TRBJ2-7 and V is TRBV19; D might be TRBD1 (6 bases). This CDR3 is 16 amino acids long. The V and J ends lost 1 base and 0 bases respectively, with 13 bases between them. Germline values: CDR1 LNHDA, CDR2 SQIVND (reference sequence). The CDR3 DNA follows: TGTGCCAGTAGTATAGTCACAGGGCCTCTCTCCTACGAGCAGTACTTC. Its protein product is CASSIVTGPLSYEQYF.

The J gene is TRBJ2-7, the V gene TRBV7-9; 9 bases match TRBD2. Looked up from germline, CDR1 is SEHNR and CDR2 is FQNEAQ (reference sequence). Trimming at V came to 5 bases and at J to 8 bases, leaving 19 bases not matched to a gene. The CDR3 covers 17 residues. CDR3 bases: TGTGCCAGCAGCCACTCAGAGATAGCGGGAGTCCGACTTCAGCAGTACTTC. This codes for CASSHSEIAGVRLQQYF.

The genes are TRBV5-1 and TRBJ2-7; the D gene is possibly TRBD2 (5 bases). The CDR3 runs 14 residues. In germline, CDR1 is SGHRS, CDR2 YFSETQ. The germline V and J ends were trimmed by 4 bases and 0 bases, with 11 bases remaining between them. Here the CDR3 reads CASSPERISYEQYF. The CDR3, as DNA: TGCGCCAGCAGCCCAGAGCGGATCTCCTACGAGCAGTACTTC.

V is TRBV5-1 and J is TRBJ2-7; 12 bases line up with TRBD2. The CDR3 extends over 15 amino acids. V dropped 4 bases and J dropped 0; count of bases not matched to a gene: 2. Germline CDR1 and CDR2: SGHRS and YFSETQ. The CDR3 loop is CASSRTSGVSYEQYF. In DNA form, the CDR3 reads TGCGCCAGCAGCAGGACTAGCGGGGTCTCCTACGAGCAGTACTTC.

This clone is a singleton in its sample. The V gene is TRBV19, the J gene TRBJ1-4; D possibly corresponds to TRBD1 (6 bases). V dropped 6 bases and J dropped 0 bases, with 8 bases sitting between them. Germline CDR1 and CDR2: LNHDA and SQIVND (reference sequence). The CDR3 is made up of 14 amino acids. CDR3 protein: CASRRGSTNEKLFF. In DNA, the CDR3 is TGTGCCAGTAGGAGGGGGTCAACTAATGAAAAACTGTTTTTT.

This clone was observed a single time. This chain joins TRBV7-8 and TRBJ1-2; 8 bases are a match to TRBD1. Per germline, CDR1 SGHVS and CDR2 FQNEAQ. J was trimmed by 7 bases and V by 5 bases; bases with no gene match: 15. This CDR3 is 16 amino acids long. The CDR3 DNA is TGTGCCAGCAGCCAGAACCCTTTAGGACAGGGACGTGGCTACACCTTC. This sequence encodes CASSQNPLGQGRGYTF.

This clone turned up a few times. Other nucleotide sequences in the sample specify the same CDR3. The chain couples TRBV2 to TRBJ2-2; 12 bases agree with TRBD2. The length of the CDR3 is 14 residues. Germline trimming cut 6 bases from V and 6 bases from J; bases unmatched to any gene: 2. CDR1 is SNHLY, CDR2 FYNNEI, per germline. For the CDR3, the DNA is TGTGCCAGCAGGGGACTAGCGGGCGCCGGGGAGCTGTTTTTT. Its translation: CASRGLAGAGELFF. The full variable domain, rest sourced from reference TRBV2 and TRBJ2-2, is EPEVTQTPSHQVTQMGQEVILRCVPISNHLYFYWYRQILGQKVEFLVSFYNNEISEKSEIFDDQFSVERPDGSNFTLKIRSTKLEDSAMYFCASRGLAGAGELFFGEGSRLTVL.